These 29 T cell receptor beta chains share one sample of origin, sequenced in a study of response to subunit inactivated influenza vaccine. TCRdb analysed the RT-PCR reads with MiXCR anew, one entry per CDR3 protein. The table lists about 580,000 distinct CDR3 sequences, 14% of them singletons. The source was PBMCs from blood, collected roughly 12 days after vaccination. The source of these receptors is a middle-aged man who received an inactivated influenza vaccine.

This clonotype was picked up a small number of times. This chain uses TRBV5-1 with TRBJ2-3; maybe TRBD1 (6 bases). The CDR3 runs 14 residues. Trimming shortened V by 4 bases and J by 5 bases, and 14 bases separated the two germline ends. Germline assignment: CDR1 SGHRS and CDR2 YFSETQ. Written as DNA, the CDR3 is TGCGCCAGCAGCACCCGGACAGCCCTAGATACGCAGTATTTT. This encodes CASSTRTALDTQYF.

V and J are TRBV6-1 and TRBJ1-2; D gene uncertain. V shed 10 bases and J shed 7 bases, with 10 bases lying between them. CDR3 length: 10 amino acids. Per germline, CDR1 MNHNS and CDR2 SASEGT. Here the CDR3 DNA reads TGTGCCACATCCGGGTCTGGCTACACCTTC. Encoded protein: CATSGSGYTF.

The chain uses TRBV20-1 and TRBJ1-5, with 7 positions matching TRBD1. The trim removed 3 bases at V and 6 bases at J, leaving 8 bases unmatched. This CDR3 spans 14 amino acids. CDR1 is DFQATT, CDR2 SNEGSKA, per germline (reference sequence). CDR3 amino acids: CSASGTEGSQPQHF. CDR3 coding DNA: TGCAGTGCTAGCGGGACAGAGGGAAGTCAGCCCCAGCATTTT.

This clonotype has a count of ten or more. This chain connects TRBV29-1 to TRBJ2-4; the match to TRBD1 covers 7 bases. This CDR3 contains 15 residues. V lost 1 base, J lost 0 bases, and 3 bases stayed unmatched. CDR1 and CDR2 from the germline V gene are SQVTM and ANQGSEA. The CDR3 sequence: CSVEGRTGAKNIQYF. Here the CDR3 DNA reads TGCAGCGTTGAAGGGAGGACAGGAGCCAAAAACATTCAGTACTTC. Together with reference TRBV29-1 and TRBJ2-4, the CDR3 gives the full variable domain: SAVISQKPSRDICQRGTSLTIQCQVDSQVTMMFWYRQQPGQSLTLIATANQGSEATYESGFVIDKFPISRPNLTFSTLTVSNMSPEDSSIYLCSVEGRTGAKNIQYFGAGTRLSVL.

The rearrangement links TRBV12-3 or TRBV12-4 to TRBJ2-3, with D hard to call. The V end was cut by 5 bases, the J end by 2 bases, with 26 bases between. The CDR3 contains 19 residues. The DNA of the CDR3 is TGTGCCAGCAGTCTAGGACCCTGGGATGCGTTGTGGGCCACAGATACGCAGTATTTT. This encodes CASSLGPWDALWATDTQYF.

The chain recombines TRBV7-9 with TRBJ2-1; D is undetermined. Trimming stripped 5 bases from V and 8 bases from J, with 13 bases between. The germline gives CDR1 SEHNR, CDR2 FQNEAQ (reference sequence). There are 13 residues in the CDR3. In DNA, the CDR3 is TGTGCCAGCAGCCCGAAGCGTGGGCATGAGCAGTTCTTC. Amino acids: CASSPKRGHEQFF.

The rearrangement uses TRBV10-3 and TRBJ2-3, with 9 bases identical to TRBD1. The CDR3 runs 13 residues. CDR1 ENHRY and CDR2 SYGVKD come from the germline V gene. V lost 6 bases to trimming and J lost 5 bases; unmatched junction nucleotides: 3. The CDR3 protein is CAIRPGQGDTQYF. Here the CDR3 DNA reads TGTGCCATCAGACCGGGACAGGGAGATACGCAGTATTTT.

This clonotype has at least ten counts. The genes are TRBV20-1 and TRBJ2-5; TRBD1 agrees at 7 bases. J gave up 5 bases and V 3 bases, and 9 bases lay outside the gene matches. This CDR3 contains 14 residues. From germline, CDR1 is DFQATT and CDR2 SNEGSKA (reference sequence). The CDR3 sequence: CSASLGQLGETQYF. In DNA, the CDR3 is TGCAGTGCTAGTCTGGGACAGTTGGGGGAGACCCAGTACTTC.

This clonotype was recorded a few times. This chain joins TRBV20-1 and TRBJ1-6, with D possibly matching TRBD1 (6 bases). The CDR3 contains 13 residues. In germline, CDR1 is DFQATT, CDR2 SNEGSKA (reference sequence). The germline V and J ends were trimmed by 5 bases and 10 bases, with 15 bases remaining between them. The CDR3 loop reads CSAATGPESPLHF. CDR3 nucleotide sequence: TGCAGTGCTGCTACAGGGCCTGAATCACCCCTCCACTTT.

J is TRBJ1-4 and V is TRBV12-3 or TRBV12-4; D unclear. The CDR3 is made up of 15 amino acids. Trimming shortened V by 0 bases and J by 5 bases, and 10 bases separated the two germline ends. This CDR3 reads CASSLAAGRNEKLFF. The CDR3 DNA reads as TGTGCCAGCAGTTTAGCTGCGGGCCGAAATGAAAAACTGTTTTTT.

This chain joins TRBV4-3 and TRBJ2-1; no definite D call. The V gene's germline CDR1 is LGHNA and CDR2 YSLEER. Trimming left V 0 bases short and J 3 bases short, with 3 bases between. The CDR3 contains 13 residues. Written as DNA, the CDR3 is TGCGCCAGCAGCCAAGATGACTACAATGAGCAGTTCTTC. Its protein is CASSQDDYNEQFF.

This clonotype was counted between two and nine times. This sequence joins TRBV15 and TRBJ2-1, with 9 bases aligning to TRBD1. The CDR3 is made up of 17 amino acids. Germline V gene data show CDR1 as LNHNV and CDR2 as YYDKDF (reference sequence). The V and J ends lost 1 base and 9 bases, in that order; junction bases with no gene match: 13. CDR3 in amino acids: CATSRGGAGTGFVEQFF. For the CDR3, the DNA is TGTGCCACCAGCAGAGGGGGAGCCGGGACAGGGTTCGTTGAGCAGTTCTTC.

V is TRBV3-1 and J is TRBJ2-2; 9 bases agree with TRBD1. CDR3 length: 14 amino acids. V dropped 4 bases and J dropped 7; count of bases not matched to a gene: 4. Germline CDR1 is LGHDT and CDR2 is YNNKEL (reference sequence). For the CDR3, the DNA is TGTGCCAGCAGCCCGGGACAGGGATACGGGGAGCTGTTTTTT. This gives the protein CASSPGQGYGELFF. The whole variable domain, filled in from reference TRBV3-1 and TRBJ2-2, reads DTAVSQTPKYLVTQMGNDKSIKCEQNLGHDTMYWYKQDSKKFLKIMFSYNNKELIINETVPNRFSPKSPDKAHLNLHINSLELGDSAVYFCASSPGQGYGELFFGEGSRLTVL.

This sequence joins TRBV5-8 and TRBJ2-7, with D maybe TRBD1 (6 bases). CDR1 and CDR2 from the germline V gene are SGHTS and YDEGEE. Trimming took off 2 bases at V and 5 bases at J, with 14 bases between the two ends. This CDR3 region has 14 residues. The CDR3 here is CASSFRQGPHEQYF. The CDR3 DNA is TGTGCCAGCAGCTTTAGGCAGGGGCCACACGAGCAGTACTTC.

This chain links TRBV5-4 with TRBJ2-3, with 10 bases fitting TRBD2. The CDR3 runs 15 residues. Germline lookup yields CDR1 SGHNT and CDR2 YYREEE (reference sequence). Germline trimming cut 4 bases from V and 3 bases from J; bases unmatched to any gene: 5. The CDR3 DNA reads as TGTGCCAGCAGCCCCCCTAGCGGGAGTACAGATACGCAGTATTTT. Encoded protein: CASSPPSGSTDTQYF.

The J gene is TRBJ2-1, the V gene TRBV11-1; D may match TRBD1 or TRBD2 (5 bases each). The length of the CDR3 is 15 residues. Germline V gene data show CDR1 as SGHAT and CDR2 as FQDESV (reference sequence). The V end lost 5 bases, the J end lost 4 bases, and 15 bases lay between the germline ends. CDR3 sequence: CASSREGFEYNEQFF. CDR3 bases: TGTGCCAGCAGCAGAGAGGGGTTTGAATACAATGAGCAGTTCTTC. Together with reference TRBV11-1 and TRBJ2-1, the CDR3 gives the full variable domain: EAEVAQSPRYKITEKSQAVAFWCDPISGHATLYWYRQILGQGPELLVQFQDESVVDDSQLPKDRFSAERLKGVDSTLKIQPAELGDSAMYLCASSREGFEYNEQFFGPGTRLTVL.

CDR3 coding DNA: TGTGCCAGCAGCTTAATCCCCGAGACCCAGTACTTC. Translating gives CASSLIPETQYF. The J gene is TRBJ2-5, the V gene TRBV7-2; D remains ambiguous. Trimming removed 2 bases from V and 5 bases from J, with 6 bases in between. From germline, CDR1 is SGHTA and CDR2 FQGNSA. The CDR3 runs 12 residues.

V gene TRBV20-1 combines with J gene TRBJ2-1, with D perhaps given as TRBD1 or TRBD2 (5 bases each). Trimming stripped 5 bases from V and 5 bases from J, with 13 bases between. Looked up from germline, CDR1 is DFQATT and CDR2 is SNEGSKA (reference sequence). This CDR3 is built from 13 residues. The CDR3 loop is CSAPGRFDNEQFF. In DNA form, the CDR3 reads TGCAGTGCTCCGGGACGGTTCGACAATGAGCAGTTCTTC.

This sequence joins TRBV15 and TRBJ2-7, with D perhaps matching TRBD1 (6 bases). The V gene's germline CDR1 is LNHNV and CDR2 YYDKDF (reference sequence). This CDR3 region has 16 residues. V was pared by 5 bases and J by 7 bases, with 24 bases between. The CDR3 is CATSRGQSQVPGEQYF. CDR3 nucleotide sequence: TGTGCCACCAGCCGAGGACAGTCTCAGGTCCCGGGGGAGCAGTACTTC.

The rearrangement links TRBV6-1 to TRBJ2-1; D is possibly TRBD2 (5 bases). V shed 5 bases and J shed 2 bases, with 13 bases lying between them. Germline assignment: CDR1 MNHNS and CDR2 SASEGT. CDR3 size: 15 residues. CDR3 loop: CASSTDGNPYNEQFF. The CDR3 nucleotides read TGTGCCAGCAGTACGGACGGGAATCCCTACAATGAGCAGTTCTTC.

This clonotype was observed many times. This chain uses TRBV5-1 with TRBJ1-2; D is unclear. Germline CDR1 and CDR2: SGHRS and YFSETQ. CDR3 length: 14 amino acids. Trimming took 3 bases from V and 6 from J, leaving 15 bases between them. The CDR3 reads CASSSGSSKDGYTF. The DNA of the CDR3 is TGCGCCAGCAGCTCGGGGTCCTCAAAGGATGGCTACACCTTC. Using reference TRBV5-1 and TRBJ1-2 for the parts outside the CDR3, the full variable domain is KAGVTQTPRYLIKTRGQQVTLSCSPISGHRSVSWYQQTPGQGLQFLFEYFSETQRNKGNFPGRFSGRQFSNSRSEMNVSTLELGDSALYLCASSSGSSKDGYTFGSGTRLTVV.

This clonotype appeared a few times. The chain combines TRBV4-3 with TRBJ1-5; D not certain. V was cut by 1 base and J by 6 bases, with 7 bases left in between. The CDR3 is made up of 13 amino acids. Germline V lookup: CDR1 LGHNA, CDR2 YSLEER. The CDR3: CASSQVKGQPQHF. The CDR3 DNA sequence: TGCGCCAGCAGCCAAGTTAAGGGTCAGCCCCAGCATTTT.

This clonotype was seen a handful of times. The V and J genes are TRBV20-1 and TRBJ2-4, with D perhaps matching TRBD1 or TRBD2 (7 bases each). Germline loops: CDR1 DFQATT, CDR2 SNEGSKA (reference sequence). Trimming removed 7 bases from V and 5 bases from J, with 12 bases in between. There are 12 residues in the CDR3. The CDR3 protein is CSGQGGENIQYF. The CDR3 region has the DNA TGCAGTGGACAGGGAGGGGAAAACATTCAGTACTTC.

The table lists this clonotype with many counts. The J gene is TRBJ1-3, the V gene TRBV20-1; D is possibly TRBD1 (5 bases). The V and J ends lost 0 bases and 4 bases respectively, with 13 bases between them. The CDR3 contains 15 residues. CDR1 is DFQATT, CDR2 SNEGSKA, per germline (reference sequence). CDR3 in DNA: TGCAGTGCTAGAGATCTCCAGGGTGGAGGAAACACCATATATTTT. Encoded protein: CSARDLQGGGNTIYF.

This clonotype was seen more than once but under ten times. The J gene is TRBJ2-6, the V gene TRBV25-1; D is unclear. V lost 3 bases to trimming and J lost 1 base, with 7 bases between them. This CDR3 contains 15 residues. CDR1 is MGHDK and CDR2 is SYGVNS in the germline V gene. DNA for the CDR3: TGTGCCAGCAGTGATCACGATTCTGGGGCCAACGTCCTGACTTTC. Its protein product is CASSDHDSGANVLTF.

This chain links TRBV6-1 with TRBJ2-7; a weak D match, TRBD1 (5 bases). The CDR3 length is 13 residues. Between the trimmed V and J ends, which lost 8 bases and 3 bases, there was a span of 14 bases. Germline CDR1 MNHNS, CDR2 SASEGT. The DNA of the CDR3 is TGTGCCAGCGGAAGGGCAGGGATCTACGAGCAGTACTTC. As protein: CASGRAGIYEQYF.

The chain recombines TRBV28 with TRBJ2-6; 16 bases agree with TRBD2. This CDR3 is built from 18 residues. Germline V CDR1 and CDR2: MDHEN, SYDVKM. The junction had 2 bases not matched to a gene; V was cut back by 6 bases and J by 0 bases. The CDR3 loop reads CASRGLAGGFSGANVLTF. CDR3 bases: TGTGCCAGCAGGGGACTAGCGGGAGGGTTCTCTGGGGCCAACGTCCTGACTTTC.

The rearrangement uses TRBV7-9 and TRBJ2-3, with no clear D. The CDR3 runs 15 residues. Germline CDR1 SEHNR, CDR2 FQNEAQ (reference sequence). Trimming pared 5 bases from V and 0 bases from J, leaving 12 bases between. CDR3 residues: CASSDGYSSTDTQYF. Written as DNA, the CDR3 is TGTGCCAGCAGCGATGGATACTCTAGCACAGATACGCAGTATTTT.

This clonotype has a handful of counts. The chain is built from TRBV7-9 and TRBJ2-5; 12 nucleotides line up with TRBD2. This CDR3 is built from 16 residues. Per germline, CDR1 SEHNR and CDR2 FQNEAQ (reference sequence). The ends lost 5 bases at V and 1 base at J; junction bases unmatched: 5. DNA of the CDR3: TGTGCCAGCAGCAGCACTAGCGGGAGGCCCCAAGAGACCCAGTACTTC. This gives the protein CASSSTSGRPQETQYF.